Following are 8 T cell receptor beta chains from one sample sequenced in a study of CD8 T cells in ankylosing spondylitis (dated by TCRdb to between 2016 and 2019). The library was built by means of 5' RACE. Sequencer: Illumina HiSeq 2500. TCRdb trimmed public reads at Q25 via fastp, called clones via MiXCR and kept in-frame beta chains. Every CDR3 protein is listed once, alongside the most common genes and DNA of its rows. The sample profile shows about 340,000 distinct CDR3 sequences; 20% to 25% of them were found once. Of the sample, around 13% is held by the ten largest clones. The sample was blood, either unsorted or a sorted T cell fraction (not recorded which). The receptors come from a male donor with ankylosing spondylitis or in good health (not recorded which).

This clonotype was observed a few times. The CDR3 loop reads CASSDLPGNQNIQYF. The CDR3 bases are TGTGCCAGCAGTGACCTACCCGGGAACCAAAACATTCAGTACTTC. This chain joins TRBV28 and TRBJ2-4, with D maybe TRBD2 (5 bases). Trimming shortened V by 5 bases and J by 5 bases, and 16 bases separated the two germline ends. CDR1 is MDHEN and CDR2 is SYDVKM in the germline V gene. CDR3 length: 15 residues. Variable domain in full (rest from reference TRBV28 and TRBJ2-4): DVKVTQSSRYLVKRTGEKVFLECVQDMDHENMFWYRQDPGLGLRLIYFSYDVKMKEKGDIPEGYSVSREKKERFSLILESASTNQTSMYLCASSDLPGNQNIQYFGAGTRLSVL.

The rearrangement joins TRBV11-2 to TRBJ2-1; D is tentatively TRBD1 or TRBD2 (5 bases each). CDR3 length: 17 amino acids. V lost 4 bases and J 2 bases, leaving 18 bases between the germline ends. Germline V gene sequence: CDR1 SGHAT, CDR2 FQNNGV. CDR3 coding DNA: TGTGCCAGCAGCTCATCCCCTAGAGGGGCCCCCTACAATGAGCAGTTCTTC. Protein product: CASSSSPRGAPYNEQFF.

CDR3 sequence (DNA): TGTGCCAGCAGTTTGCACTCACTAAACACCGGGGAGCTGTTTTTT. Amino acids: CASSLHSLNTGELFF. V and J are TRBV28 and TRBJ2-2; D unresolved. This CDR3 has 15 amino acids. V lost 3 bases to trimming and J lost 2 bases, with 10 bases between them. Germline values: CDR1 MDHEN, CDR2 SYDVKM.

The J gene is TRBJ2-2, the V gene TRBV28, with TRBD1 identical over 8 bases. The length of the CDR3 is 16 residues. CDR1 is MDHEN and CDR2 is SYDVKM in the germline V gene. The ends lost 4 bases at V and 3 bases at J; junction bases unmatched: 7. The CDR3 is CASSSPGGADTGELFF. The CDR3 region has the DNA TGTGCCAGCAGTTCCCCAGGGGGCGCCGACACCGGGGAGCTGTTTTTT.

V and J are TRBV13 and TRBJ2-1; D gene unclear. Trimming stripped 0 bases from V and 0 bases from J, with 12 bases between. The CDR3 runs 17 residues. Germline V gene sequence: CDR1 PRHDT, CDR2 FYEKMQ (reference sequence). CDR3 amino acids: CASSLGPMESSYNEQFF. The CDR3, as DNA: TGTGCCAGCAGCTTAGGCCCTATGGAGAGCTCCTACAATGAGCAGTTCTTC.

This chain joins TRBV24-1 and TRBJ2-3; TRBD2 agrees at 12 bases. CDR1 and CDR2 (germline): KGHDR, SFDVKD. The CDR3 extends over 16 amino acids. V gave up 0 bases and J gave up 4 bases; unmatched junction bases: 1. CDR3 coding DNA: TGTGCCACCAGTGATTTGCTAGCGGGGGGGCCAGATACGCAGTATTTT. It translates to CATSDLLAGGPDTQYF.

This clonotype has a handful of counts. The rearrangement links TRBV5-1 to TRBJ2-5, with a weak D call TRBD2 (7 bases). Germline CDR1 SGHRS, CDR2 YFSETQ. This CDR3 has 15 residues. V was clipped by 0 bases and J by 4 bases, with 13 bases between them. The CDR3 spells CASSLAQGTTETQYF. In DNA form, the CDR3 reads TGCGCCAGCAGCTTGGCGCAGGGGACTACAGAGACCCAGTACTTC.

In this sample, this clonotype turned up a few times. The V gene is TRBV7-9, the J gene TRBJ2-1; D gene uncertain. Germline values: CDR1 SEHNR, CDR2 FQNEAQ (reference sequence). This CDR3 has 13 residues. Trimming took 8 bases from V and 5 from J, leaving 13 bases between them. The CDR3: CASGRNINNEQFF. CDR3 nucleotides: TGTGCCAGCGGCCGGAATATCAACAATGAGCAGTTCTTC.